This is a list of T cell receptor beta chains from one sample in a study of blood T cell repertoires in COVID-19. TCRdb's copy holds only in-frame clones and misses some; the assay was immunoSEQ multiplex PCR. The table has a few hundred thousand clones, around nine tenths seen once; the top ten hold 5.5% to 7%. Sequencing was performed on PBMCs or T cells enriched from blood (not recorded which). The receptor source for this set is a woman in her thirties who had recovered from COVID-19. The CDR3 runs from the conserved cysteine through the conserved F or W. Each record gives: V gene, D gene, clone size, J gene, CDR3 DNA, CDR3 protein. The D gene is left open where the match is weak. Rows give clone size only sometimes, using once, few, many, or a class for an expanded clone.

TRBV9	-	-	TRBJ1-2	TGTGCCAGCAGCGTATGGCCGGGAGGGAAAGGCTACACCTTC	CASSVWPGGKGYTF
TRBV5-6	TRBD2	-	TRBJ2-1	TGTGCCAGCAGCCGCGGGGGTGAGCAGTTCTTC	CASSRGGEQFF
TRBV3-1/TRBV3-2	TRBD1	-	TRBJ1-1	TGTGCCAGCAGCCAAGGGGCAGGGGGCTTCACTGAAGCTTTCTTT	CASSQGAGGFTEAFF
TRBV6-2/TRBV6-3	TRBD2	-	TRBJ2-3	TGTGCCAGCAGTTTGTTGGTAGCGGGGGGTTCAGATACGCAGTATTTT	CASSLLVAGGSDTQYF
TRBV29-1	-	-	TRBJ1-6	TGCAGCGTTGTTACTTGGAGGGTGAAGTTTTCCTATAATTCACCCCTCCACTTT	CSVVTWRVKFSYNSPLHF
TRBV29-1	TRBD2	-	TRBJ2-1	TGCAGCGTTGAATGGCTAGCGGGGAACTACAATGAGCAGTTCTTC	CSVEWLAGNYNEQFF
TRBV12-5	-	-	TRBJ1-5	TGTGCTAGTGGATCGAGCAATCAGCCCCAGCATTTT	CASGSSNQPQHF
TRBV6-1	-	-	TRBJ1-2	TGTGCCAGCAGTGATAATAGGGGTGGTGGCTATGGCTACACCTTC	CASSDNRGGGYGYTF
TRBV5-4	TRBD1	-	TRBJ2-6	TGTGCCAGCAGCGCAGGGACAGCCAGGGGGGCCAACGTCCTGACTTTC	CASSAGTARGANVLTF
TRBV30	-	-	TRBJ2-3	TGTGCCTGGAGTGTAAGGGAGCCCAGGGATACGCAGTATTTT	CAWSVREPRDTQYF
TRBV12-3/TRBV12-4	-	-	TRBJ1-1	TGTGCCAGCAGTTTTACTTCGAACACTGAAGCTTTCTTT	CASSFTSNTEAFF
TRBV4-3	-	-	TRBJ1-1	TGCGCCAGCAGCCAAGATCTTTGGGGGGTCGACACTGAAGCTTTCTTT	CASSQDLWGVDTEAFF
TRBV5-5	-	once	TRBJ1-4	TGTGCCAGCAGCCCGGGAACCTTAAGAAAACTGTTTTTT	CASSPGTLRKLFF
TRBV2	-	few	TRBJ2-7	TGTGCCAGCAGGGCGACAGCCTCCTACGAGCAGTACTTC	CASRATASYEQYF
TRBV18	-	-	TRBJ1-1	TGTGCCAGCTCACCTCCCTCCCGCACTGAAGCTTTCTTT	CASSPPSRTEAFF
TRBV7-2	TRBD1	once	TRBJ1-2	TGTGCCAGCAGCTTACCACAGGGGGCGTTAGACTATGGCTACACCTTC	CASSLPQGALDYGYTF
TRBV7-2	-	-	TRBJ1-2	TGTGCCAGCAGCTCAAGGATAGGGGAAACTCTGTCAGACTATGGCTACACCTTC	CASSSRIGETLSDYGYTF
TRBV5-6	TRBD2	-	TRBJ2-3	TGTGCCAGCAGCTGGCGGGGAGGGAGCACAGATACGCAGTATTTT	CASSWRGGSTDTQYF
TRBV20-1	TRBD1	-	TRBJ2-7	TGCAGTGCTAGTTGGAAGGGACAGTCCGACGAGCAGTACTTC	CSASWKGQSDEQYF
TRBV6-1	-	once	TRBJ1-2	TGTGCCAGCAGTGAAGGGTCTGGGGGCAGGATCGGCTATGGCTACACCTTC	CASSEGSGGRIGYGYTF
TRBV28	TRBD1	-	TRBJ1-1	TGTGCCACCCGAGGGGGCGCGAACACTGAAGCTTTCTTT	CATRGGANTEAFF
TRBV6-5	TRBD1	-	TRBJ2-7	TGTGCCAGCAGAAGGGACAGGAGCTCCTACGAGCAGTACTTC	CASRRDRSSYEQYF
TRBV4-3	-	-	TRBJ1-5	TGCGCCAGCAGCCAAGGGGGAGGTCCCCAGCATTTT	CASSQGGGPQHF
TRBV30	-	-	TRBJ1-3	TGTGCCTGGACAACAACCGGGAGGTTTAGGGGGAACACCATATATTTT	CAWTTTGRFRGNTIYF
TRBV7-8	TRBD1	-	TRBJ2-7	TGTGCCAGCAGCCCAGAGGGACAGGGTTACGAGCAGTACTTC	CASSPEGQGYEQYF
TRBV27	TRBD1	-	TRBJ2-1	TGTGCCAGCAGTTTGGGGTTCTCTGGGACAGTTGAAGGGCAGTTCTTC	CASSLGFSGTVEGQFF
TRBV6-2/TRBV6-3	-	-	TRBJ2-1	TGTGCCAGCAGTCTTGGACTACTCCTATCCTACAATGAGCAGTTCTTC	CASSLGLLLSYNEQFF
TRBV5-1	TRBD1	-	TRBJ1-4	TGCGCCAGCAGCAAGCCGGGACAGGGGAATGAAAAACTGTTTTTT	CASSKPGQGNEKLFF
TRBV2	-	-	TRBJ1-6	TGTGCCAGCAGACAGGTCGATTCACCCCTCCACTTT	CASRQVDSPLHF